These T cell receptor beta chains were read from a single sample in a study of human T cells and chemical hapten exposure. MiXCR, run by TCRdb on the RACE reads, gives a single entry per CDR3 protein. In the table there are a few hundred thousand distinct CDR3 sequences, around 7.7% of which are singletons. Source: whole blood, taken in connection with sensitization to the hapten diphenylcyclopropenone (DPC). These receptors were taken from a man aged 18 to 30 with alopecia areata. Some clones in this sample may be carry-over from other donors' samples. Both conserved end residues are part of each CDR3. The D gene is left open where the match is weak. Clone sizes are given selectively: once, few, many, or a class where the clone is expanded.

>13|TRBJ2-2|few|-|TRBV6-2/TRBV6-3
CASSSRGSGELFF
TGTGCCAGCAGTTCCAGGGGCTCCGGGGAGCTGTTTTTT
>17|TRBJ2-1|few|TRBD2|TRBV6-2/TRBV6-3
CASSAGFRRGGSNEQFF
TGTGCCAGCAGTGCCGGTTTTCGGCGGGGGGGGTCCAATGAGCAGTTCTTC
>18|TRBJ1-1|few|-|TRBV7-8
CASSLLRGTSVWDTEAFF
TGTGCCAGCAGCTTGCTGCGGGGGACGTCGGTTTGGGACACTGAAGCTTTCTTT
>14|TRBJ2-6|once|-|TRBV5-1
CASRQGSGANVLTF
TGCGCCAGCAGACAGGGATCTGGGGCCAACGTCCTGACTTTC
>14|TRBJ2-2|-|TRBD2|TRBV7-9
CASRSREDTGELFF
TGTGCCAGCAGGAGCCGGGAGGACACCGGGGAGCTGTTTTTT
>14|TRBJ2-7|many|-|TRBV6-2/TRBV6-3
CASSYRGDYYEQYF
TGTGCCAGCAGTTACCGAGGGGATTACTACGAGCAGTACTTC
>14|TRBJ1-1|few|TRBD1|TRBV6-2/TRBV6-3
CASSWGQGITEAFF
TGTGCCAGCAGTTGGGGACAGGGCATCACTGAAGCTTTCTTT
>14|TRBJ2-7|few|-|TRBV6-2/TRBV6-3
CASTLQGTGYEQYF
TGTGCCAGCACCCTTCAGGGGACCGGCTACGAGCAGTACTTC
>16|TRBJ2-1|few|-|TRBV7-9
CASRSSIREPYNEQFF
TGTGCCAGCAGGTCATCGATCAGGGAACCCTACAATGAGCAGTTCTTC
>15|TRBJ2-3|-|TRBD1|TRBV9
CASSVSQGVTDTQYF
TGTGCCAGCAGCGTATCACAGGGGGTCACAGATACGCAGTATTTT
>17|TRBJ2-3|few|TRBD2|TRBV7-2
CASSLGFSGRYTDTQYF
TGTGCCAGCAGCTTAGGTTTCAGCGGGAGATACACAGATACGCAGTATTTT
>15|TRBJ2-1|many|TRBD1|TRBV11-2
CASSQGGQGYNEQFF
TGTGCCAGCAGCCAGGGGGGACAGGGGTACAATGAGCAGTTCTTC